This T cell receptor (beta chain) was retrieved from a study of T cell responses to AZD1222 COVID-19 vaccine. General study findings and limits: Females made up more of the donors, who were largely white British, and clonal diversity may have come out too low.

The CDR3 has 13 residues. V was cut by 5 bases and J by 7 bases, with 10 bases left in between. Germline values: CDR1 KGHDR, CDR2 SFDVKD. The data were produced by immunoSEQ multiplex PCR, yet TCRdb's version contains in-frame clones alone and is incomplete. The sample includes about 140,000 clones, about 91% seen only once; the top ten take around 2.8%. This clone was counted a few times. No antigen is known for it. The genes are TRBV24-1 and TRBJ2-2, with D perhaps matching TRBD2 (5 bases). The source is an adult in good health. The sample consisted of peripheral blood, taken on day 0 of AZD1222 vaccination. The chain's CDR3 is CATSVEEIGELFF. CDR3 coding DNA: TGTGCCACCAGTGTGGAGGAAATCGGGGAGCTGTTTTTT.